This passage covers 21 T cell receptor beta chains from one sample sequenced in a study of technical replicates of blood from a few donors. TCRdb keeps only in-frame clones here, not all; method: immunoSEQ multiplex PCR. The top ten clones hold under 0.3% of a sample with about 79,000 clones, around 94% of them seen once. The sequenced material came from T cells isolated from PBMCs. The receptors were sampled from a human donor in good health.

The V and J genes are TRBV27 and TRBJ2-7; 8 bases agree with TRBD1. The germline gives CDR1 MNHEY, CDR2 SMNVEV (reference sequence). With 4 bases clipped from V and 2 bases from J, the junction kept 7 bases outside the gene matches. The CDR3 runs to 15 residues. CDR3 nucleotides: TGTGCCAGCAGTTCACCGGACAGGGTCGCCTACGAGCAGTACTTC. This sequence encodes CASSSPDRVAYEQYF.

The rearrangement uses TRBV28 and TRBJ2-2; TRBD1 matches 10 bases. Trimming cost V 6 bases and J 3 bases; bases outside gene matches: 7. The CDR3 is 16 amino acids. Germline CDR1 MDHEN, CDR2 SYDVKM. CDR3 in DNA: TGTGCCAGCAGCGGAAGGACAGGGGGAGACACCGGGGAGCTGTTTTTT. It encodes CASSGRTGGDTGELFF.

As DNA, the CDR3 is TGTGCCAGCAGTTTATTGCGGGAAGGAGATTCTGGAAACACCATATATTTT. Translating it yields CASSLLREGDSGNTIYF. The genes are TRBV27 and TRBJ1-3; unclear D gene. Per germline, CDR1 MNHEY and CDR2 SMNVEV (reference sequence). This CDR3 has 17 amino acids. The germline V and J ends were trimmed by 1 base and 1 base, with 14 bases remaining between them.

This clone was seen a single time. This rearrangement joins TRBV7-9 to TRBJ1-1; D unresolved. V shed 4 bases and J shed 4 bases, with 7 bases lying between them. The CDR3 runs 12 residues. Germline V gene sequence: CDR1 SEHNR, CDR2 FQNEAQ (reference sequence). The CDR3 nucleotides read TGTGCCAGCAGCTCCCATAGCACTGAAGCTTTCTTT. Amino acid sequence: CASSSHSTEAFF.

The CDR3 sequence is CASSLGLAGNGFVEQYF. The CDR3 DNA reads as TGTGCCAGCAGCTTAGGGCTCGCGGGAAATGGTTTCGTCGAGCAGTACTTC. V gene TRBV11-2 combines with J gene TRBJ2-7; a weak D match, TRBD2 (6 bases). The CDR3 runs to 17 residues. Germline V gives CDR1 SGHAT, CDR2 FQNNGV. Trimming left V 1 base short and J 6 bases short, with 22 bases between.

The J gene is TRBJ2-1, the V gene TRBV11-2; 10 bases are a match to TRBD2. The V gene end was trimmed by 5 bases and the J gene end by 7 bases; junction bases not matched to a gene: 14. CDR3 length: 17 amino acids. Germline assignment: CDR1 SGHAT and CDR2 FQNNGV. The CDR3 spells CASSQYPSGSTNNEQFF. The CDR3 nucleotides read TGTGCCAGCAGCCAGTACCCTAGCGGGAGTACTAATAATGAGCAGTTCTTC.

The genes are TRBV4-1 and TRBJ1-5, with D unresolved. CDR3 length equals 16 residues. Germline-derived CDR1 and CDR2 are MGHRA and YSYEKL. V was pared by 2 bases and J by 4 bases, with 15 bases between. The chain's CDR3 is CASSQFTRGLNQPQHF. The CDR3 DNA sequence: TGCGCCAGCAGCCAATTTACACGGGGATTAAATCAGCCCCAGCATTTT.

The CDR3 DNA reads TGTGCAAGTCGCTTAACGGGGGGCAGGGTCTATGGCTACACCTTC. It translates to CASRLTGGRVYGYTF. The chain recombines TRBV12-2 with TRBJ1-2. TRBV12-2 is a pseudogene segment. The CDR3 totals 15 residues.

J is TRBJ2-1 and V is TRBV28; D possibly corresponds to TRBD2 (5 bases). This CDR3 comprises 17 residues. The germline V gene encodes CDR1 MDHEN and CDR2 SYDVKM. V lost 2 bases and J 2 bases, leaving 16 bases between the germline ends. The CDR3 protein is CASSLDPAGVAYNEQFF. As DNA, the CDR3 is TGTGCCAGCAGTTTAGACCCCGCCGGGGTGGCCTACAATGAGCAGTTCTTC.

V and J are TRBV12-2 and TRBJ1-2. TRBV12-2 is marked as a pseudogene. The CDR3 runs to 15 residues. CDR3 loop: CASRPARRGFEGYTF. The DNA of the CDR3 is TGTGCAAGTCGCCCAGCAAGACGGGGTTTTGAGGGCTACACCTTC.

The chain is built from TRBV28 and TRBJ2-2; D possibly corresponds to TRBD1 (5 bases). The CDR3 runs 14 residues. Germline CDR1 is MDHEN and CDR2 is SYDVKM. V was clipped by 6 bases and J by 0 bases, with 8 bases between them. CDR3 coding DNA: TGTGCCAGCAGCAAGGGGTCGAACACCGGGGAGCTGTTTTTT. Its translation is CASSKGSNTGELFF.

The rearrangement uses TRBV20-1 and TRBJ2-1; tentatively, D is TRBD1 (6 bases). V lost 4 bases, J lost 9 bases, and 10 bases lay in between. CDR3 length: 11 residues. The V gene's germline CDR1 is DFQATT and CDR2 SNEGSKA (reference sequence). CDR3 in DNA: TGCAGTGCTATTACAGGGAGTGAGCAGTTCTTC. It is translated as CSAITGSEQFF.

This clone was seen a single time. The chain joins TRBV19 to TRBJ1-1, with a possible D match to TRBD1 (6 bases). The CDR3 extends over 13 amino acids. Trimming took off 6 bases at V and 5 bases at J, with 13 bases between the two ends. The germline V gene encodes CDR1 LNHDA and CDR2 SQIVND (reference sequence). The CDR3: CASSGQLETEAFF. The CDR3 nucleotides are TGTGCCAGTAGCGGACAGTTGGAGACTGAAGCTTTCTTT. The whole variable domain, remainder taken from reference TRBV19 and TRBJ1-1, is DGGITQSPKYLFRKEGQNVTLSCEQNLNHDAMYWYRQDPGQGLRLIYYSQIVNDFQKGDIAEGYSVSREKKESFPLTVTSAQKNPTAFYLCASSGQLETEAFFGQGTRLTVV.

The V gene is TRBV4-2, the J gene TRBJ1-5; 8 bases are a match to TRBD1. Losses at the gene ends were 1 base for V and 1 base for J; bases not matched to a gene: 3. The CDR3 has 16 residues. The germline V gene encodes CDR1 LGHNA and CDR2 YNFKEQ. CDR3 region: CASSQGTGSSNQPQHF. CDR3 sequence (DNA): TGTGCCAGCAGCCAAGGGACAGGGAGCAGCAATCAGCCCCAGCATTTT.

This clone appeared a few times. The chain couples TRBV7-3 to TRBJ2-2, with TRBD1 as a possible D gene (5 bases). There are 14 residues in the CDR3. The germline V and J ends were trimmed by 8 bases and 8 bases, with 18 bases remaining between them. The germline gives CDR1 SGHTA, CDR2 FQGTGA. The CDR3 reads CASDLGVGTGELFF. CDR3 DNA sequence: TGTGCCAGCGACTTAGGGGTGGGCACAGGGGAGCTGTTTTTT.

The chain is built from TRBV5-5 and TRBJ1-2, with D possibly being TRBD1 (5 bases). V lost 4 bases and J 8 bases, leaving 12 bases between the germline ends. Germline CDR1 is SGHKS and CDR2 is YYEKEE (reference sequence). CDR3 length: 12 residues. This CDR3 reads CASSPDTRGYTF. CDR3 DNA: TGTGCCAGCAGCCCGGACACGCGAGGCTACACCTTC.

The rearrangement joins TRBV18 to TRBJ2-3, with TRBD1 matching over 9 bases. The V gene end was trimmed by 6 bases and the J gene end by 4 bases; junction bases not matched to a gene: 5. Germline V lookup: CDR1 KGHSH, CDR2 LQKENI. This CDR3 spans 14 amino acids. The CDR3 protein is CASSVTGGPDTQYF. DNA of the CDR3: TGTGCCAGCTCCGTCACAGGGGGCCCAGATACGCAGTATTTT.

In this sample, this clone turned up once. The rearrangement links TRBV10-3 to TRBJ2-1; 11 bases line up with TRBD1. The V segment lost 2 bases and the J segment 14 bases; nucleotides outside the gene matches: 11. Germline CDR1 reads ENHRY; CDR2 reads SYGVKD. This CDR3 is built from 15 residues. In nucleotides, the CDR3 is TGTGCCATCAGTGAGACGGGACAGGGGGGCGTGCCAAAGTTCTTC. Its protein product is CAISETGQGGVPKFF.

The CDR3 is CASSPSAGAYEQYF. The CDR3 nucleotides are TGTGCCAGTAGTCCTTCGGCGGGAGCCTACGAGCAGTACTTC. The chain is built from TRBV19 and TRBJ2-7; TRBD2 matches at 7 bases. Germline CDR1 and CDR2: LNHDA and SQIVND (reference sequence). The length of the CDR3 is 14 residues. V dropped 5 bases and J dropped 2; count of bases not matched to a gene: 6.

The V and J genes are TRBV5-1 and TRBJ2-2; TRBD1 agrees at 8 bases. The germline V gene encodes CDR1 SGHRS and CDR2 YFSETQ. With V trimmed by 2 bases and J by 0 bases, 12 bases remained unmatched. The CDR3 loop spans 19 amino acids. CDR3 protein: CASSFAGQGSSANTGELFF. CDR3 DNA: TGCGCCAGCAGCTTCGCAGGACAGGGATCCTCCGCGAACACCGGGGAGCTGTTTTTT.

The gene calls are TRBV27 and TRBJ1-1; the D is unclear. Between the trimmed V and J ends, which lost 5 bases and 5 bases, there was a span of 15 bases. The CDR3 is 14 residues long. CDR1 and CDR2 (germline): MNHEY, SMNVEV (reference sequence). The CDR3 region is CASSVELAGTEAFF. Here the CDR3 DNA reads TGTGCCAGCAGTGTGGAGTTAGCGGGGACTGAAGCTTTCTTT.